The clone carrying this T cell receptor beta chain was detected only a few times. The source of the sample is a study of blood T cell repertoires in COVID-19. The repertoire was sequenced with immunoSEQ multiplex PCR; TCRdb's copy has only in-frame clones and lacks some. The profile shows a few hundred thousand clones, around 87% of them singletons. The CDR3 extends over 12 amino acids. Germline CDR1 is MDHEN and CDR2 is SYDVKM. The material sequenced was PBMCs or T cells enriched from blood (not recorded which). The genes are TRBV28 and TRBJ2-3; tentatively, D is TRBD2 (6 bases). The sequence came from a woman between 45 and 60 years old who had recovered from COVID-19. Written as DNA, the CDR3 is TGTATGGCGGGGTCTAGCACAGATACGCAGTATTTT. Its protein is CMAGSSTDTQYF.